The clone carrying this TCR beta chain came up a few times. Its antigen is unknown. As every portion of the isolated RNA was reverse transcribed, the sequencing read expressed TCRB transcripts. This table comes from immunoSEQ multiplex PCR, and its TCRdb copy is limited to in-frame clones, with some not included. The sample contains 200,000 to 300,000 clones, approximately 13% of which appear only once. Germline CDR1 SQVTM, CDR2 ANQGSEA. The V gene lost 2 bases and the J gene lost 0 bases, with 4 bases spanning the gap. This CDR3 contains 13 residues. These data originate in a study of beta chain features in type 1 diabetes. Sorting that relied on CD45RO/CCR7/CD25/CD127/CD95/CD27 yielded CD4+ naive, central memory, regulatory and stem cell-like memory cells. Points from the study as a whole: VDJ junctions from patients with type 1 diabetes contained fewer insertions and more deletions. Moderate yet significant TCRB CDR3 shortening was seen in Type 1 diabetes patients in all four CD4+ subsets. Because the template was cDNA, high-expressing cells might be over-represented. The question of HLA type influencing TCRB rearrangement was one that remained unresolved here.

The source of this sequence is a young man with type 1 diabetes. Sequencing used naive CD4+ T cells from blood. The V and J genes are TRBV29-1 and TRBJ1-4, with no clear D. The CDR3 nucleotides are TGCAGCGTTGAAATAGCAACTAATGAAAAACTGTTTTTT. Its translation is CSVEIATNEKLFF.